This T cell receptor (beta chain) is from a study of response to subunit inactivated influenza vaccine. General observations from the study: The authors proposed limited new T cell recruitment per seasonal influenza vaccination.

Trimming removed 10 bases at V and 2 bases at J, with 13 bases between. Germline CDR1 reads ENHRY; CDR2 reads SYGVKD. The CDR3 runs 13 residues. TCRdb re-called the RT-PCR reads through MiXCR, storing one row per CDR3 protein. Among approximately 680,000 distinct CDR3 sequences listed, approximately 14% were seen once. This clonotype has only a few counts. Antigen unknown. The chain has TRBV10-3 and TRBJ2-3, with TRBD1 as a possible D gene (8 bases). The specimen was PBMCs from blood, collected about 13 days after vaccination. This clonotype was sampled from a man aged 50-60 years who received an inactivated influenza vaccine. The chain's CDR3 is CANRGGYTDTQYF. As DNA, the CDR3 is TGTGCCAACAGGGGGGGGTACACAGATACGCAGTATTTT.